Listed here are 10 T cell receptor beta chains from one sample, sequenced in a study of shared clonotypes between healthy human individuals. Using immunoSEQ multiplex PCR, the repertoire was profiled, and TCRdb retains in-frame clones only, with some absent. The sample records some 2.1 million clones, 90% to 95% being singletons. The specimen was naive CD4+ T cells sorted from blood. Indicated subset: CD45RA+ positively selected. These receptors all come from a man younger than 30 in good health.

The DNA for the CDR3 is TGTGCCAGCAGTTACCTCGGACAGGGCCGGCTTTATGGCTACACCTTC. Residues: CASSYLGQGRLYGYTF. J is TRBJ1-2 and V is TRBV28; 8 bases align to TRBD1. Germline V lookup: CDR1 MDHEN, CDR2 SYDVKM. V dropped 4 bases and J dropped 5; count of bases not matched to a gene: 12. This CDR3 has 16 residues.

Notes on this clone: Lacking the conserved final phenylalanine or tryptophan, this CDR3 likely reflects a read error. For the CDR3, the DNA is TGTGCCAGCAGTTTCCAGAAGGGGGAAAAACTGTTTTCT. As protein: CASSFQKGEKLFS. The chain recombines TRBV27 with TRBJ1-4; TRBD1 is a possible D gene (5 bases). The CDR3 length is 13 residues. Germline values: CDR1 MNHEY, CDR2 SMNVEV (reference sequence). The V end lost 3 bases, the J end lost 8 bases, and 10 bases lay between the germline ends.

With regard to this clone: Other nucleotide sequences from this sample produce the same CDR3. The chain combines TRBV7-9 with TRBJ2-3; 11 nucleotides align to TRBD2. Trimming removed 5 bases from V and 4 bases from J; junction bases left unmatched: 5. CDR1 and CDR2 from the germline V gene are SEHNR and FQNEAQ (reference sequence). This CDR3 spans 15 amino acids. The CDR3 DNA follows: TGTGCCAGCAGCCTTAGCGGGAGGGCGGCAGATACGCAGTATTTT. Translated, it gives CASSLSGRAADTQYF.

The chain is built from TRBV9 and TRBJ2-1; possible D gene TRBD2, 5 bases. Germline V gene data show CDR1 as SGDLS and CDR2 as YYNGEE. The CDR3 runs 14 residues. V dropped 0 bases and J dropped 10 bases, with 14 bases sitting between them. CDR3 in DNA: TGTGCCAGCAGCGTAGCGACTTCCCGAGGGGAGCAGTTCTTC. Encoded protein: CASSVATSRGEQFF.

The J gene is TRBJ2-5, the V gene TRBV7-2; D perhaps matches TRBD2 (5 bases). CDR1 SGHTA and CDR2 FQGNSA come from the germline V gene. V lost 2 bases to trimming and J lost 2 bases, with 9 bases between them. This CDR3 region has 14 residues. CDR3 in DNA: TGTGCCAGCAGCTTAAGCGGTTATCAAGAGACCCAGTACTTC. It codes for CASSLSGYQETQYF.

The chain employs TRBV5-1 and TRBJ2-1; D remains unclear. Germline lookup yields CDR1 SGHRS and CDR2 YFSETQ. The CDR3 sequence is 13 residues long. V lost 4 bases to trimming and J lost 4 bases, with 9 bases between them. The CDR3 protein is CASSPKTYNEQFF. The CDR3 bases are TGCGCCAGCAGCCCCAAAACATACAATGAGCAGTTCTTC.

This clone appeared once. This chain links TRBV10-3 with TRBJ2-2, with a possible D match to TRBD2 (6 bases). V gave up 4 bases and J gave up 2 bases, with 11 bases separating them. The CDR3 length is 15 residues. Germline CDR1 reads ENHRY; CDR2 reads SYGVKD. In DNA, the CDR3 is TGTGCCATCAGTGGTGGGACTTACAACACCGGGGAGCTGTTTTTT. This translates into CAISGGTYNTGELFF.

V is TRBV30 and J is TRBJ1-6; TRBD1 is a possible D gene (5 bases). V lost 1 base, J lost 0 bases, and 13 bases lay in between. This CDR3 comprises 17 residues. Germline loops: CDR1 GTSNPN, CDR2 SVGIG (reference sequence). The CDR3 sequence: CAWSGQRTSSYNSPLHF. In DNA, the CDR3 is TGTGCCTGGAGTGGACAGCGGACAAGCTCCTATAATTCACCCCTCCACTTT.

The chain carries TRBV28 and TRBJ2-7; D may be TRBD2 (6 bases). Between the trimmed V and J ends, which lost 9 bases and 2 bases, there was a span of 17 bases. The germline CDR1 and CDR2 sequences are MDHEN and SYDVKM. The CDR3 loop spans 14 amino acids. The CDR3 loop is CASLVGGATYEQYF. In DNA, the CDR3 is TGTGCCAGTTTGGTAGGCGGGGCGACCTACGAGCAGTACTTC.

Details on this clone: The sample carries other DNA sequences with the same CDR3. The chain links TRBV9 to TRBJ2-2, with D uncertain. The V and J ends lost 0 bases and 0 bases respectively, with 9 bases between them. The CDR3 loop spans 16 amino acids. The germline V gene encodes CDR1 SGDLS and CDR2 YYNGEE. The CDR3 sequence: CASSVGAGANTGELFF. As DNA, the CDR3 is TGTGCCAGCAGCGTAGGGGCCGGTGCGAACACCGGGGAGCTGTTTTTT.